The next 29 T cell receptor beta chains were all read from a single sample in a study of T cells in Graves' hyperthyroidism and ophthalmopathy. There were TCR beta CDR3 regions amplified from RNA transcripts. A set of HTBI primers served as the primers for a first-round RT-PCR of the TCR CDR3. Each CDR3 protein is one row after TCRdb ran MiXCR on the multiplex PCR reads. The sample includes 640,000 or so distinct CDR3 sequences, approximately 14% of them seen just once. The material sequenced was blood. These TCRs come from a woman in her forties with Graves' ophthalmopathy.

The chain combines TRBV29-1 with TRBJ2-2, with 8 bases identical to TRBD1. The J segment lost 3 bases and the V segment lost 7 bases, leaving 7 bases of the junction unmatched. CDR3 length: 14 amino acids. The germline CDR1 and CDR2 sequences are SQVTM and ANQGSEA. CDR3 in DNA: TGCAGCGGAAGGACAGGGATCGACACCGGGGAGCTGTTTTTT. Its protein product is CSGRTGIDTGELFF.

This clonotype showed up many times. The DNA of the CDR3 is TGTGCCAGCAGTCCCCTGGACAGGCCCCGAGAGACCCAGTACTTC. Protein product: CASSPLDRPRETQYF. This chain links TRBV27 with TRBJ2-5; 7 nucleotides align to TRBD1. CDR3 length equals 15 residues. With 5 bases clipped from V and 4 bases from J, the junction kept 10 bases outside the gene matches. Germline V lookup: CDR1 MNHEY, CDR2 SMNVEV (reference sequence).

The sample holds a few counts of this clonotype. This chain joins TRBV27 and TRBJ1-2; weak D call: TRBD1 (5 bases). The CDR3 covers 13 residues. Germline-derived CDR1 and CDR2 are MNHEY and SMNVEV (reference sequence). V was pared by 7 bases and J by 8 bases, with 17 bases between. For the CDR3, the DNA is TGTGCCAGCAAACGGCGGGGGTTTCGGGGCTACACCTTC. Translation gives CASKRRGFRGYTF.

Many counts were recorded for this clonotype. In DNA form, the CDR3 reads TGTGCCAGCAGCATGACAGGAGTTAATCAGCCCCAGCATTTT. Residues: CASSMTGVNQPQHF. This chain joins TRBV6-1 and TRBJ1-5; D might be TRBD1 (6 bases). The V gene's germline CDR1 is MNHNS and CDR2 SASEGT. This CDR3 has 14 residues. V lost 6 bases and J 4 bases, leaving 13 bases between the germline ends.

The chain couples TRBV6-2 or TRBV6-3 to TRBJ2-7; TRBD2 matches at 11 bases. Looked up from germline, CDR1 is MNHEY and CDR2 is SVGEGT. The CDR3 totals 18 residues. J gave up 5 bases and V 0 bases, and 12 bases lay outside the gene matches. CDR3 sequence (DNA): TGTGCCAGCAGTTACTCGATGGCGCTAGCGGGAGGCAGGGACGAGCAGTACTTC. This translates into CASSYSMALAGGRDEQYF.

The chain links TRBV7-3 to TRBJ1-1, with 7 bases fitting TRBD1. The V and J ends lost 2 bases and 5 bases, in that order; junction bases with no gene match: 5. The CDR3 runs to 14 residues. Germline V gene sequence: CDR1 SGHTA, CDR2 FQGTGA. In DNA form, the CDR3 reads TGTGCCAGCAGCTTAGTGCCAGGGGGTACTGAAGCTTTCTTT. It translates to CASSLVPGGTEAFF.

The chain is built from TRBV3-1 and TRBJ2-7, with D hard to call. From germline, CDR1 is LGHDT and CDR2 YNNKEL (reference sequence). The CDR3 extends over 11 amino acids. Trimming pared 5 bases from V and 8 bases from J, leaving 10 bases between. The CDR3, as DNA: TGTGCCAGCAGCAACGGAAATAAGCAGTACTTC. This encodes CASSNGNKQYF.

The sample holds many counts of this clonotype. The chain recombines TRBV4-2 with TRBJ2-7; D ambiguous. This CDR3 is built from 13 residues. CDR1 is LGHNA, CDR2 YNFKEQ, per germline. Trimming stripped 0 bases from V and 6 bases from J, with 9 bases between. The DNA of the CDR3 is TGTGCCAGCAGCCAAGATCTGCACCGCGAGCAGTACTTC. It encodes CASSQDLHREQYF.

This clonotype came up many times. The rearrangement links TRBV25-1 to TRBJ2-7; D is perhaps TRBD2 (7 bases). The V end lost 2 bases, the J end lost 7 bases, and 21 bases lay between the germline ends. The CDR3 is 16 amino acids. From germline, CDR1 is MGHDK and CDR2 SYGVNS. The CDR3 here is CASSEGTGGLTYEQYF. The CDR3 nucleotides are TGTGCCAGCAGTGAAGGGACGGGGGGCCTAACGTATGAGCAGTACTTC.

This clonotype was found a few times. At one boundary the junction diverges from the germline segment, which might be a read error. V is TRBV7-7 and J is TRBJ2-2; TRBD2 aligns across 11 bases. Germline V gene sequence: CDR1 SSHAT, CDR2 FNYEAQ (reference sequence). This CDR3 has 17 amino acids. CDR3 amino acids: CASSLGGLAENTGELFF. Written as DNA, the CDR3 is TGTGCTAGCAGCTTAGGGGGACTAGCGGAAAACACCGGGGAGCTGTTTTTT.

V gene TRBV19 combines with J gene TRBJ2-2; 8 nucleotides align to TRBD2. CDR3 size: 18 residues. Germline CDR1 LNHDA, CDR2 SQIVND (reference sequence). After removal of 7 bases from V and 6 bases from J, the junction contained 19 bases not matched to a gene. CDR3 protein: CASTLNSGEGPAAGELFF. Here the CDR3 DNA reads TGTGCCAGTACCTTGAATAGCGGGGAAGGACCCGCGGCCGGGGAGCTGTTTTTT.

This clonotype was seen at least ten times. This sequence may be a read error, since a much larger clone differs from it by one base. The genes are TRBV19 and TRBJ2-5, with 10 bases matching TRBD1. The CDR3 runs 12 residues. V lost 9 bases and J lost 4; bases outside the gene matches: 2. Germline V gene lookup returns CDR1 LNHDA and CDR2 SQIVND (reference sequence). This CDR3 reads CASGTGAETQYF. The DNA of the CDR3 is TGTGCCAGCGGGACAGGGGCAGAGACCCAGTACTTC.

This clonotype showed up many times. This chain connects TRBV19 to TRBJ1-1; TRBD1 agrees at 7 bases. The CDR3 contains 15 residues. The J segment lost 2 bases and the V segment lost 5 bases, leaving 8 bases of the junction unmatched. Germline CDR1 reads LNHDA; CDR2 reads SQIVND (reference sequence). The CDR3 region has the DNA TGTGCCAGTAGTCGTCGACAGGGCCTAAACACTGAAGCTTTCTTT. Translation: CASSRRQGLNTEAFF. Based on the CDR3 plus reference TRBV19 and TRBJ1-1, the full variable domain is DGGITQSPKYLFRKEGQNVTLSCEQNLNHDAMYWYRQDPGQGLRLIYYSQIVNDFQKGDIAEGYSVSREKKESFPLTVTSAQKNPTAFYLCASSRRQGLNTEAFFGQGTRLTVV.

This clonotype was recorded at least ten times. The chain joins TRBV19 to TRBJ1-1; perhaps TRBD1 as D (5 bases). The length of the CDR3 is 15 residues. Germline assignment: CDR1 LNHDA and CDR2 SQIVND (reference sequence). With 7 bases removed from V and 7 bases from J, the gap between germline ends came to 22 bases. The CDR3 nucleotides are TGTGCCAGTACCCAAACGACAGTAAGGCTTGGTGAAGCTTTCTTT. This sequence encodes CASTQTTVRLGEAFF.

This clonotype was seen many times. The chain employs TRBV7-9 and TRBJ2-7; TRBD1 is a possible D gene (5 bases). Trimming cost V 1 base and J 9 bases, with 7 bases left between them. Germline CDR1 is SEHNR and CDR2 is FQNEAQ (reference sequence). This CDR3 contains 11 residues. CDR3 nucleotide sequence: TGTGCCAGCAGCTTAGGGACAAGGCAGTACTTC. This gives the protein CASSLGTRQYF. The complete variable domain, with remaining parts taken from reference TRBV7-9 and TRBJ2-7, reads DTGVSQNPRHKITKRGQNVTFRCDPISEHNRLYWYRQTLGQGPEFLTYFQNEAQLEKSRLLSDRFSAERPKGSFSTLEIQRTEQGDSAMYLCASSLGTRQYFGPGTRLTVT.

This clonotype occurred a few times. The rearrangement links TRBV7-9 to TRBJ1-5; 9 bases map to TRBD1. The CDR3 totals 13 residues. Losses at the gene ends were 5 bases for V and 7 bases for J; bases not matched to a gene: 3. In germline, CDR1 is SEHNR, CDR2 FQNEAQ (reference sequence). The CDR3, as DNA: TGTGCCAGCAGCACAGGGGGCGGGCAGCCCCAGCATTTT. This translates into CASSTGGGQPQHF.

The table lists this clonotype with many counts. V usage is TRBV10-3 and J usage is TRBJ1-2; D gene uncertain. The V gene's germline CDR1 is ENHRY and CDR2 SYGVKD. This CDR3 is 15 amino acids long. V was trimmed by 3 bases and J by 2 bases, leaving 13 bases between them. CDR3 loop: CAISDGELLNYGYTF. The CDR3 nucleotides read TGTGCCATCAGTGATGGGGAGCTCCTGAACTATGGCTACACCTTC.

This clonotype was seen at least ten times. V gene TRBV5-1 combines with J gene TRBJ2-7, with D unclear. Germline V lookup: CDR1 SGHRS, CDR2 YFSETQ. The V gene lost 0 bases and the J gene lost 2 bases, with 12 bases spanning the gap. CDR3 size: 15 residues. CDR3 residues: CASSLAPPRTYEQYF. The CDR3 region has the DNA TGCGCCAGCAGCTTGGCCCCCCCCAGAACCTACGAGCAGTACTTC.

This clonotype was counted at least ten times. The V and J genes are TRBV20-1 and TRBJ2-5; TRBD2 agrees at 10 bases. Per the germline V gene, CDR1 is DFQATT and CDR2 is SNEGSKA (reference sequence). V shed 7 bases and J 2 bases; nucleotides not matched to a gene: 10. The CDR3 is 15 amino acids. The DNA of the CDR3 is TGCAGTGGTGAGAAGGGGACTAGCGCACAAGAGACCCAGTACTTC. The encoded protein is CSGEKGTSAQETQYF.

The rearrangement links TRBV14 to TRBJ1-2; D is uncertain. CDR3 size: 13 residues. Trimming cost V 0 bases and J 4 bases, with 6 bases left between them. Germline lookup yields CDR1 SGHDN and CDR2 FVKESK. CDR3 sequence: CASSQEDFYGYTF. In nucleotides, the CDR3 is TGTGCCAGCAGCCAAGAGGACTTCTATGGCTACACCTTC.

The J gene is TRBJ1-1, the V gene TRBV28; weak D call: TRBD1 (5 bases). This CDR3 contains 14 residues. Trimming removed 8 bases from V and 0 bases from J, with 13 bases in between. CDR1 is MDHEN, CDR2 SYDVKM, per germline. The CDR3 reads CASVYPGMNTEAFF. The CDR3 bases are TGTGCCAGCGTTTACCCAGGGATGAACACTGAAGCTTTCTTT.

This clonotype was observed a few times. The V and J genes are TRBV29-1 and TRBJ1-2, with D hard to call. CDR3 length: 11 amino acids. Trimming pared 2 bases from V and 7 bases from J, leaving 8 bases between. Looked up from germline, CDR1 is SQVTM and CDR2 is ANQGSEA. The CDR3 sequence: CSVELSGGYTF. Written as DNA, the CDR3 is TGCAGCGTTGAACTTTCGGGTGGCTACACCTTC.

The CDR3 DNA follows: TGCGCCAGCAGCCAACCCTCAGGGGTTGCCTACACCTTC. It specifies CASSQPSGVAYTF. The chain combines TRBV4-1 with TRBJ1-2; possible D gene TRBD1, 6 bases. The CDR3 has 13 amino acids. Trimming took off 2 bases at V and 10 bases at J, with 14 bases between the two ends. Germline assignment: CDR1 MGHRA and CDR2 YSYEKL.

Many counts were recorded for this clonotype. At one boundary the junction diverges from the germline segment, which might be a read error. V gene TRBV12-3 or TRBV12-4 combines with J gene TRBJ2-5; the match to TRBD2 covers 14 bases. CDR3 length: 13 amino acids. CDR3 DNA: TGTGCCAGCAGATCCCGACTAGCGGGAGGGTCGGACTTC. Translation: CASRSRLAGGSDF.

There are many counts of this clonotype. The V gene is TRBV24-1, the J gene TRBJ1-1; D not certain. The V gene's germline CDR1 is KGHDR and CDR2 SFDVKD. Trimming took 7 bases from V and 0 from J, leaving 8 bases between them. The CDR3 contains 13 residues. This CDR3 is CATRASLNTEAFF. Here the CDR3 DNA reads TGTGCCACCAGGGCATCTTTGAACACTGAAGCTTTCTTT.

This sequence joins TRBV10-3 and TRBJ2-5, with D maybe TRBD2 (5 bases). Germline CDR1 is ENHRY and CDR2 is SYGVKD. CDR3 size: 15 residues. Trimming left V 4 bases short and J 3 bases short, with 15 bases between. CDR3 residues: CAISVEEREEETQYF. The DNA for the CDR3 is TGTGCCATCAGTGTTGAGGAGAGGGAAGAAGAGACCCAGTACTTC.

This clonotype came up many times. The chain is built from TRBV4-3 and TRBJ1-2; D gene unclear. V was clipped by 0 bases and J by 4 bases, with 9 bases between them. This CDR3 has 14 amino acids. Per germline, CDR1 LGHNA and CDR2 YSLEER. The CDR3 here is CASSQDREIYGYTF. The CDR3 bases are TGCGCCAGCAGCCAAGATCGAGAGATCTATGGCTACACCTTC.

The CDR3 reads CASSHEGYTEAFF. The CDR3 nucleotides read TGTGCCAGCAGCCACGAGGGGTACACTGAAGCTTTCTTT. This sequence joins TRBV3-1 and TRBJ1-1, with a possible D match to TRBD1 (5 bases). V was trimmed by 3 bases and J by 3 bases, leaving 8 bases between them. Germline-derived CDR1 and CDR2 are LGHDT and YNNKEL (reference sequence). The length of the CDR3 is 13 residues.

There are many counts of this clonotype. The V and J genes are TRBV27 and TRBJ2-4; D unclear. Trimming left V 5 bases short and J 1 base short, with 18 bases between. The length of the CDR3 is 17 residues. CDR1 is MNHEY, CDR2 SMNVEV, per germline (reference sequence). The CDR3 region has the DNA TGTGCCAGCAGTCCTGCCCGCCTGAAGGCGGCCAAAAACATTCAGTACTTC. Amino acids: CASSPARLKAAKNIQYF.